This is a list of T cell receptor beta chains from one sample in a study of blood T cell repertoires in COVID-19. Assay: immunoSEQ multiplex PCR; the TCRdb copy retains only in-frame clones and omits some. There are approximately 130,000 clones in the sample; approximately 85% occur only once, and roughly 4.5% lies in the top ten. Source material: peripheral blood. Receptor source: a human donor in a cohort sampled during active COVID-19. CDR3s include the opening cysteine and the closing phenylalanine or tryptophan. The D gene is left open where the match is weak. Clone size, where shown, is once, few, many, or a class for clones that have expanded.

v_gene	d_gene	j_gene	abundance	len	CDR3nt	CDR3aa
TRBV5-1	TRBD1	TRBJ2-7	once	15	TGCGCCAGCAGCACGGAGCCCGGGACAGCCTACGAGCAGTACTTC	CASSTEPGTAYEQYF
TRBV18	TRBD1	TRBJ2-1	NA	19	TGTGCCAGCTCAGCGAAGCAGGGGGCTCAAACTAGGTCTAGGAATGAGCAGTTCTTC	CASSAKQGAQTRSRNEQFF
TRBV5-1	TRBD2	TRBJ2-1	NA	16	TGCGCCAGCAGCCTCATGGCGGGAGCGAAGAACAATGAGCAGTTCTTC	CASSLMAGAKNNEQFF
TRBV7-2	TRBD1	TRBJ2-1	once	13	TGTGCCAGCAGCTTCCGGGACAGGGTCGAGCAGTTCTTC	CASSFRDRVEQFF
TRBV5-4	TRBD1	TRBJ1-4	few	16	TGTGCCAGCAGCTTGTCCCTGGGACAGGTTAATGAAAAACTGTTTTTT	CASSLSLGQVNEKLFF
TRBV24-1	NA	TRBJ2-3	NA	14	TGTGCCACTTCTGCGGGACAGCTCCAGGGTACGCAGTATTTT	CATSAGQLQGTQYF
TRBV5-6	NA	TRBJ2-2	NA	16	TGTGCCAGCAGCTTGTCCCCGGGGATGAACACCGGGGAGCTGTTTTTT	CASSLSPGMNTGELFF
TRBV18	TRBD1	TRBJ2-1	NA	15	TGTGCCAGCTCACCGACAGGGTCTTCCTACAATGAGCAGTTCTTC	CASSPTGSSYNEQFF
TRBV6-2/TRBV6-3	TRBD2	TRBJ2-2	NA	19	TGTGCCAGCACTTACACAATTCGGACTAGCGGGAGACTGGCCGGGGAGCTGTTTTTT	CASTYTIRTSGRLAGELFF
TRBV10-2	NA	TRBJ2-3	NA	14	TGCGCCAGCAGTGATCGTCTAGTAACCGATACGCAGTATTTT	CASSDRLVTDTQYF
TRBV7-9	NA	TRBJ2-3	NA	14	TGTGCCAGCAGCTTAGCGGAGCTCACAGATACGCAGTATTTT	CASSLAELTDTQYF
TRBV14	TRBD1	TRBJ1-4	once	21	TGTGCCAGCAGCCTACGAAGACCCGGGACAGGGGGCGCCGGCATCGATGAAAAACTGTTTTTT	CASSLRRPGTGGAGIDEKLFF
TRBV7-2	NA	TRBJ1-1	NA	11	TGTGCCAGCAGCCTGCTGCGCGAAGCTTTCTTT	CASSLLREAFF
TRBV30	NA	TRBJ1-5	NA	13	TGTGCCTGGAGCGCGGACAGTAATCAGCCCCAGCATTTT	CAWSADSNQPQHF
TRBV5-1	NA	TRBJ1-2	once	12	TGCGCCAGCAGCCTCGACTCCTATGGCTACACCTTC	CASSLDSYGYTF
TRBV6-5	NA	TRBJ1-2	NA	15	TGTGCCAGCAGTTACTCTCGGGGGGCCAACTATGGCTACACCTTC	CASSYSRGANYGYTF
TRBV23-1	NA	TRBJ2-4	NA	14	TGCGCCAGCAGTCAGTTAATAGCCAAAAACATTCAGTACTTC	CASSQLIAKNIQYF
TRBV5-1	NA	TRBJ2-4	NA	16	TGCGCCAGCAGCCCTTCCCTGGAGGGAGCCAAAAACATTCAGTACTTC	CASSPSLEGAKNIQYF
TRBV24-1	TRBD1	TRBJ2-3	NA	17	TGTGCCACCAGTGAGGAGACAGGGGGGTTCGGTCCAGATACGCAGTATTTT	CATSEETGGFGPDTQYF
TRBV7-8	TRBD1	TRBJ2-6	NA	18	TGTGCCAGCAGCTCCCGACAGGGTTCCCTCTCTGGGGCCAACGTCCTGACTTTC	CASSSRQGSLSGANVLTF
TRBV6-5	NA	TRBJ2-4	NA	12	TGTGCCAGCAGGGACAGACGAAACATTCAGTACTTC	CASRDRRNIQYF